This record looks at one T cell receptor (beta chain) sequence and its context. The protocol was immunoSEQ multiplex PCR, while the TCRdb copy is restricted to in-frame clones and leaves out a portion. The sample has approximately 430,000 clones, about nine tenths seen once. The data stem from a study of blood T cell repertoires in COVID-19. Study details: PBMCs, B-cell-depleted T cells, or T cells were the source of the cDNA or gDNA that made up the material.

This sequence originates from a woman aged 25 to 39 with active or convalescent COVID-19. Material: peripheral blood.

The CDR3 spells CASSQDSHGGAHETQYF. CDR3 bases: TGCGCCAGCAGCCAAGATTCCCACGGGGGGGCACATGAGACCCAGTACTTC. This sequence joins TRBV4-1 and TRBJ2-5, with 8 bases identical to TRBD2. Unmatched junction bases numbered 11, after V lost 0 bases and J lost 5 bases. Germline V gives CDR1 MGHRA, CDR2 YSYEKL. The CDR3 covers 17 residues.